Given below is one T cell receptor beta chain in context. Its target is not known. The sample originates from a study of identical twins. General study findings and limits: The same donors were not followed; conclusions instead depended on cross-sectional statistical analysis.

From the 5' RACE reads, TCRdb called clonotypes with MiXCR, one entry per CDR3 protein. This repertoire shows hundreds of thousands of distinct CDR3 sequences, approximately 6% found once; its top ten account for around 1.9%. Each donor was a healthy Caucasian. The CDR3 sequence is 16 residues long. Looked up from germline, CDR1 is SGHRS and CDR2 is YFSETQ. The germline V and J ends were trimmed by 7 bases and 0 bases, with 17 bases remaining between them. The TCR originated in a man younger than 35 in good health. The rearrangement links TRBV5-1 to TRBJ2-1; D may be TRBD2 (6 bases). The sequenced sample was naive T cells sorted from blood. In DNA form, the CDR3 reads TGCGCCAGCGCTCTCCTCCCCGGGGGCTCCTACAATGAGCAGTTCTTC. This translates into CASALLPGGSYNEQFF.